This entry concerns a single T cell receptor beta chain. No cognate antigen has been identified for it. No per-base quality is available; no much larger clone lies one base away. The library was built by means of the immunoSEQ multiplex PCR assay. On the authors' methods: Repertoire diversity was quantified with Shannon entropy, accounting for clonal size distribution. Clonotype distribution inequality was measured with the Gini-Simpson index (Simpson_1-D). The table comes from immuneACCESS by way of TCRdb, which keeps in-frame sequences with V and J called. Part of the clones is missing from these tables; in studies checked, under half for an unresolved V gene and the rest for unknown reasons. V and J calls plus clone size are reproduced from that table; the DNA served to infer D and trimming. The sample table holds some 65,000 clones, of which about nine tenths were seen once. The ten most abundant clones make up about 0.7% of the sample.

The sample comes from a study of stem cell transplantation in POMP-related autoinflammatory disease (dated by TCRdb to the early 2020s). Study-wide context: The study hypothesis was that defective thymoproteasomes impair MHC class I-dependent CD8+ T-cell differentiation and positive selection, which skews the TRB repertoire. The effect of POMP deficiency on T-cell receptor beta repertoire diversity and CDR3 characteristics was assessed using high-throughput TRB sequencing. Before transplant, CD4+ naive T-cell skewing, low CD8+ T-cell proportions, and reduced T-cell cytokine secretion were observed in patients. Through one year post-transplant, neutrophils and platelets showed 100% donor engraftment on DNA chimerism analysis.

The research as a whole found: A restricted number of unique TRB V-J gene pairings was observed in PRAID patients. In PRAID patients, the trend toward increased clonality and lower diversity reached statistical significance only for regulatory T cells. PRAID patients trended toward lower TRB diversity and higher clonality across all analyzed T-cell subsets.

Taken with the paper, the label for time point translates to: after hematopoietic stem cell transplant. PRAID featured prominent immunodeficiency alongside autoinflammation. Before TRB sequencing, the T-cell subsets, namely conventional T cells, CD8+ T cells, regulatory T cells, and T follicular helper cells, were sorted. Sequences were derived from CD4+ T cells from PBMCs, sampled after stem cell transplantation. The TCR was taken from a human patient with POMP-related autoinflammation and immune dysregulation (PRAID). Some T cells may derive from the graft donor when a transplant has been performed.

The base sequence is TGTGCCAGCACACTCGGGTCCCCGTTGGGGGAGCTGTTTTTT. Its protein product is CASTLGSPLGELFF. Recombination linked TRBV28 to TRBJ2-2; the D gene lacks a confident call. Its CDR3 holds 14 amino acids, cysteine through phenylalanine. Of the read, only the CDR3 DNA is kept; its 42 bases are in frame from base 1. V is shortened by 7 bases, J by 8 bases, and the region joining them spans 17 bases. CDR1 and CDR2 are read off the germline V gene as MDHEN and SYDVKM.